These 9 T cell receptor beta chains were sequenced from one sample in a study of blood T cell repertoires in COVID-19. This table comes from immunoSEQ multiplex PCR, and its TCRdb copy is limited to in-frame clones, with some not included. Of about 19,000 clones listed, approximately 85% were seen once; the top ten hold roughly two thirds. Specimen: peripheral blood. The receptors originated from an older man with acute or convalescent COVID-19.

Regarding this clone: A read error may produce the germline difference seen at one junction end. V usage is TRBV20-1 and J usage is TRBJ1-4; 7 nucleotides agree with TRBD1. This CDR3 is built from 12 residues. CDR1 and CDR2 (germline): DFQATT, SNEGSKA (reference sequence). CDR3 loop: CSASRDTGTVVF. The DNA for the CDR3 is TGCAGTGCTAGTCGTGACACCGGGACAGTAGTTTTT.

The chain recombines TRBV7-2 with TRBJ1-1; no definite D call. In germline, CDR1 is SGHTA, CDR2 FQGNSA. Trimming shortened V by 2 bases and J by 2 bases, and 9 bases separated the two germline ends. The CDR3 length is 14 residues. The CDR3 protein is CASSLQALNTEAFF. The CDR3 DNA is TGTGCCAGCAGCTTACAGGCCCTAAACACTGAAGCTTTCTTT. Filled out from reference TRBV7-2 and TRBJ1-1, the complete variable domain reads GAGVSQSPSNKVTEKGKDVELRCDPISGHTALYWYRQSLGQGLEFLIYFQGNSAPDKSGLPSDRFSAERTGGSVSTLTIQRTQQEDSAVYLCASSLQALNTEAFFGQGTRLTVV.

J is TRBJ1-2 and V is TRBV7-9; the match to TRBD1 covers 8 bases. The ends lost 5 bases at V and 6 bases at J; junction bases unmatched: 8. This CDR3 contains 14 residues. Per the germline V gene, CDR1 is SEHNR and CDR2 is FQNEAQ (reference sequence). Here the CDR3 reads CASSPLGQGDGYTF. CDR3 nucleotides: TGTGCCAGCAGCCCTTTAGGACAGGGAGATGGCTACACCTTC.

The CDR3 nucleotides read TGTGCCAGCGGGAAACAGGGCCTTAGGAACACTGAAGCTTTCTTT. Residues: CASGKQGLRNTEAFF. The rearrangement links TRBV6-6 to TRBJ1-1; D is perhaps TRBD1 (6 bases). Trimming took 8 bases from V and 1 from J, leaving 17 bases between them. The CDR3 is 15 amino acids. Germline V gene data show CDR1 as MNHNY and CDR2 as SVGAGI (reference sequence).

This chain connects TRBV19 to TRBJ2-5; possibly TRBD1 for D (5 bases). Looked up from germline, CDR1 is LNHDA and CDR2 is SQIVND (reference sequence). The V end lost 3 bases, the J end lost 2 bases, and 7 bases lay between the germline ends. This CDR3 contains 13 residues. CDR3 bases: TGTGCCAGTAGTATCAACAGGCAAGAGACCCAGTACTTC. It specifies CASSINRQETQYF.

The chain links TRBV6-2 or TRBV6-3 to TRBJ2-1; D may be TRBD2 (5 bases). Germline values: CDR1 MNHEY, CDR2 SVGEGT. This CDR3 is 15 amino acids long. V was clipped by 1 base and J by 5 bases, with 12 bases between them. The CDR3 spells CASSYYRGWDNEQFF. For the CDR3, the DNA is TGTGCCAGCAGTTACTACCGGGGTTGGGACAATGAGCAGTTCTTC.

This clone was found a few times. The chain uses TRBV18 and TRBJ2-6, with a weak D call TRBD2 (5 bases). Trimming took off 1 base at V and 0 bases at J, with 7 bases between the two ends. Germline CDR1 is KGHSH and CDR2 is LQKENI. The CDR3 loop spans 16 amino acids. CDR3 residues: CASSPLGVSGANVLTF. The CDR3 nucleotides read TGTGCCAGCTCACCACTCGGGGTCTCTGGGGCCAACGTCCTGACTTTC. Filled out from reference TRBV18 and TRBJ2-6, the complete variable domain reads NAGVMQNPRHLVRRRGQEARLRCSPMKGHSHVYWYRQLPEEGLKFMVYLQKENIIDESGMPKERFSAEFPKEGPSILRIQQVVRGDSAAYFCASSPLGVSGANVLTFGAGSRLTVL.

The CDR3 reads CAISDPTQQPNEQYF. In DNA, the CDR3 is TGTGCCATCAGTGACCCGACACAACAGCCCAACGAGCAGTACTTC. The rearrangement links TRBV10-3 to TRBJ2-7; D remains unclear. Trimming took 3 bases from V and 5 from J, leaving 17 bases between them. The V gene's germline CDR1 is ENHRY and CDR2 SYGVKD. CDR3 size: 15 residues.

The CDR3 loop is CASSLFSNYGYTF. CDR3 bases: TGTGCCAGCAGTTTGTTCAGTAACTATGGCTACACCTTC. This sequence joins TRBV12-3 or TRBV12-4 and TRBJ1-2; unclear D gene. The CDR3 totals 13 residues. V lost 3 bases and J 1 base, leaving 6 bases between the germline ends.